The TCR beta chain described here comes from a study of blood T cell repertoires in COVID-19. Study context: Sites in the United States, Italy and Spain provided acute and convalescent COVID-19 samples.

Clinical history reported by participants formed the basis on which cohorts were assigned. This CDR3 is 12 amino acids long. Germline V lookup: CDR1 SNHLY, CDR2 FYNNEI. J lost 0 bases, V lost 11 bases, and 4 bases had no gene match. Sequencing used immunoSEQ multiplex PCR; TCRdb keeps in-frame clones, though not all of them. Among 60,000 to 70,000 clones listed, roughly 91% were seen once. The V gene is TRBV2, the J gene TRBJ2-7; 7 bases agree with TRBD2. The clonotype comes from a woman aged 40 to 49 who had recovered from COVID-19. Source material: PBMCs or T cells enriched from blood (not recorded which). The CDR3 DNA reads TGTGCCCTAACGGGGGGCTCCTACGAGCAGTACTTC. This sequence encodes CALTGGSYEQYF.